The rows below give T cell receptor beta chains drawn from one sample of a study of T cells in localized non-small cell lung cancer. Some clones are missing from TCRdb's copy, which holds only in-frame ones; the method was immunoSEQ multiplex PCR. This table holds fewer than 2,000 clones, 20% to 25% found once. The starting material was normal lung tissue next to the tumor, obtained before any cancer treatment. The source is a woman aged 40-70 years with stage I lung adenocarcinoma. Both conserved end residues are part of each CDR3. The D gene is left open where the match is weak. Size is stated for part of the rows, as once, few or many counts, or as a class when the clone is expanded.

v_call	clone_size	j_call	d_call	cdr3_aa	cdr3_nt
TRBV11-3	few	TRBJ1-1	NA	CASSLGQSNTEAFF	TGTGCCAGCAGCTTAGGACAGTCTAACACTGAAGCTTTCTTT
TRBV19	once	TRBJ1-2	NA	CASSIRWGSGYTF	TGTGCCAGTAGTATTAGATGGGGATCCGGCTACACCTTC
TRBV11-1	few	TRBJ1-1	TRBD1	CASSLNKGAGIHTEAFF	TGTGCCAGCAGCTTAAATAAGGGGGCGGGCATTCACACTGAAGCTTTCTTT
TRBV11-3	NA	TRBJ1-4	TRBD1	CASSPDRLNEKLFF	TGTGCCAGCAGCCCGGACAGGCTAAATGAAAAACTGTTTTTT
TRBV10-2	NA	TRBJ2-1	NA	CASSAQRANNDEQFF	TGCGCCAGCAGTGCACAGCGGGCTAATAACGATGAGCAGTTCTTC
TRBV11-3	medium-sized	TRBJ1-2	NA	CASSLGGGRERGYTF	TGTGCCAGCAGCTTGGGGGGAGGCAGGGAACGTGGCTACACCTTC
TRBV5-1	NA	TRBJ1-4	TRBD1	CASSRSGQSSFVTNEKLFF	TGCGCCAGCAGTCGTTCGGGACAGTCAAGTTTTGTAACTAATGAAAAACTGTTTTTT
TRBV4-1	NA	TRBJ2-3	TRBD1	CASSPRQGNTDTQYF	TGCGCCAGCAGCCCCCGACAGGGGAACACAGATACGCAGTATTTT
TRBV5-1	NA	TRBJ2-7	TRBD1	CASSLAPGQDYYEQYF	TGCGCCAGCAGCTTGGCGCCCGGACAGGATTACTACGAGCAGTACTTC
TRBV6-8	NA	TRBJ2-7	NA	CAISQGSYEQYF	TGTGCCATCTCGCAGGGCTCCTACGAGCAGTACTTC
TRBV9	medium-sized	TRBJ2-3	NA	CASRGGGGALTDTQYF	TGTGCCAGCAGGGGTGGAGGGGGCGCACTAACAGATACGCAGTATTTT
TRBV6-8	few	TRBJ1-6	NA	CASSRTALYNSPLHF	TGTGCCAGCAGTAGGACGGCCCTCTATAATTCACCCCTCCACTTT
TRBV11-3	medium-sized	TRBJ1-1	NA	CASSLGDRRNTEAFF	TGTGCCAGCAGCTTAGGAGACAGGAGGAACACTGAAGCTTTCTTT
TRBV14	NA	TRBJ1-1	TRBD1	CASSQDSGTAYTEAFF	TGTGCCAGCAGCCAAGATAGTGGGACAGCCTACACTGAAGCTTTCTTT
TRBV11-3	NA	TRBJ1-1	NA	CASSPRPESHTTEAFF	TGTGCCAGCAGCCCCCGCCCTGAAAGTCACACAACTGAAGCTTTCTTT
TRBV9	medium-sized	TRBJ1-4	TRBD1	CASSVGGTGTEKLFF	TGTGCCAGCAGCGTTGGAGGGACAGGGACAGAAAAACTGTTTTTT
TRBV30	NA	TRBJ2-3	NA	CAWSPGGGRSDTQYF	TGTGCCTGGAGTCCTGGAGGGGGAAGGTCAGATACGCAGTATTTT
TRBV19	large	TRBJ1-2	NA	CASLGGEGYGYTF	TGTGCCAGTCTGGGGGGCGAGGGCTATGGCTACACCTTC
TRBV29-1	NA	TRBJ1-2	TRBD1	CSVEPDRVYGYTF	TGCAGCGTTGAGCCCGACAGGGTCTATGGCTACACCTTC
TRBV9	medium-sized	TRBJ1-2	NA	CASSVIGAGATYGYTF	TGTGCCAGCAGCGTCATCGGTGCAGGGGCGACCTATGGCTACACCTTC
TRBV23-1	NA	TRBJ1-4	TRBD1	CASSRTGGEKLFF	TGCGCCAGCTCAAGGACAGGGGGAGAAAAACTGTTTTTT
TRBV15	few	TRBJ1-3	NA	CATTPKGEAGNTIYF	TGTGCCACCACCCCGAAGGGGGAAGCTGGAAACACCATATATTTT
TRBV29-1	NA	TRBJ2-2	TRBD1	CSVVTGQGATGELFF	TGCAGCGTTGTGACGGGACAGGGCGCAACCGGGGAGCTGTTTTTT
TRBV7-2	medium-sized	TRBJ2-7	TRBD1	CASSEGQPWEQYF	TGTGCCAGCAGCGAGGGACAGCCATGGGAGCAGTACTTC
TRBV10-2	NA	TRBJ2-1	NA	CASSDSPGNEQFF	TGCGCCAGCAGTGACTCTCCGGGCAATGAGCAGTTCTTC
TRBV29-1	large	TRBJ2-7	NA	CSVEPSAGLEQYF	TGCAGCGTTGAACCCAGTGCAGGCCTAGAGCAGTACTTC
TRBV5-1	NA	TRBJ1-2	TRBD1	CASSPGTANYGYTF	TGCGCCAGCAGCCCCGGGACAGCTAACTATGGCTACACCTTC
TRBV5-1	NA	TRBJ2-7	NA	CASSLYPGTSYEQYF	TGCGCCAGCAGCTTGTATCCCGGGACCTCCTACGAGCAGTACTTC
TRBV10-3	few	TRBJ2-7	NA	CASGTDVGVGEQYF	TGTGCCAGCGGGACGGATGTGGGGGTAGGCGAGCAGTACTTC
TRBV11-3	NA	TRBJ2-1	NA	CASSFIEAYNEQFF	TGTGCCAGCAGCTTCATAGAAGCCTACAATGAGCAGTTCTTC
TRBV11-3	medium-sized	TRBJ2-5	NA	CASSFGTGVETQYF	TGTGCCAGCAGCTTTGGAACGGGGGTAGAGACCCAGTACTTC
TRBV11-3	medium-sized	TRBJ2-7	TRBD2	CASTERVGGGGEQYF	TGTGCCAGCACCGAGAGGGTCGGGGGGGGCGGCGAGCAGTACTTC
TRBV11-3	medium-sized	TRBJ1-1	TRBD1	CASSLRRSTGAQNTEAFF	TGTGCCAGCAGCTTAAGGCGTTCGACAGGGGCACAGAACACTGAAGCTTTCTTT
TRBV6-8	NA	TRBJ2-7	TRBD1	CASRKGQGSFSYEQYF	TGTGCCAGCAGGAAGGGACAGGGTTCTTTCTCCTACGAGCAGTACTTC
TRBV5-1	once	TRBJ2-2	NA	CASSLTGQVEGGELFF	TGCGCCAGCAGCTTAACAGGACAAGTTGAGGGCGGGGAGCTGTTTTTT
TRBV7-1	few	TRBJ1-2	NA	CASSPGEGYGYTF	TGTGCCAGCAGCCCAGGGGAGGGCTATGGCTACACCTTC
TRBV19	NA	TRBJ2-5	NA	CASSSRTVQETQYF	TGTGCCAGTAGTTCCCGGACAGTTCAAGAGACCCAGTACTTC
TRBV4-1	medium-sized	TRBJ1-2	NA	CASSQAPGENYGYTF	TGCGCCAGCAGCCAAGCACCAGGGGAGAACTATGGCTACACCTTC
TRBV6-8	NA	TRBJ2-3	NA	CASSEQGRDTQYF	TGTGCCAGCAGTGAGCAGGGGAGAGATACGCAGTATTTT
TRBV12-5	NA	TRBJ1-1	NA	CASTTYRAGTEAFF	TGTGCCAGCACTACCTACAGGGCGGGCACTGAAGCTTTCTTT
TRBV28	NA	TRBJ1-1	TRBD1	CASSSGGVNTEAFF	TGTGCCAGCAGCTCAGGGGGAGTGAACACTGAAGCTTTCTTT
TRBV11-3	large	TRBJ1-2	TRBD1	CASSPHRQGFNGYTF	TGTGCCAGCAGCCCCCACCGACAGGGGTTCAATGGCTACACCTTC
TRBV19	NA	TRBJ2-1	NA	CASLGGNEQFF	TGTGCCAGCCTAGGGGGCAATGAGCAGTTCTTC
TRBV14	NA	TRBJ1-5	TRBD1	CASSPSRDRGGNQPQHF	TGTGCCAGCAGCCCTTCACGGGACAGGGGAGGGAATCAGCCCCAGCATTTT
TRBV19	NA	TRBJ1-5	TRBD1	CASRLGGSKGAQPQHF	TGTGCCAGTAGATTAGGGGGCTCGAAGGGCGCCCAGCCCCAGCATTTT
TRBV15	NA	TRBJ1-1	NA	CATSRRARDTEAFF	TGTGCCACCAGCAGGAGGGCCCGGGACACTGAAGCTTTCTTT
TRBV11-3	medium-sized	TRBJ2-1	TRBD2	CASSWARGGSYNEQFF	TGTGCCAGCAGCTGGGCGCGGGGGGGCTCCTACAATGAGCAGTTCTTC
TRBV6-8	few	TRBJ1-1	NA	CASSYSRGNTEAFF	TGTGCCAGCAGTTACTCGCGGGGAAACACTGAAGCTTTCTTT
TRBV7-2	medium-sized	TRBJ2-2	NA	CASSSGDTGELFF	TGTGCCAGCAGCTCTGGGGACACCGGGGAGCTGTTTTTT
TRBV30	NA	TRBJ2-5	NA	CAWTPLNRNQETQYF	TGTGCCTGGACCCCCCTCAACAGAAACCAAGAGACCCAGTACTTC
TRBV25-1	NA	TRBJ1-6	NA	CASSVGENSPLHF	TGTGCCAGCAGTGTTGGGGAAAATTCACCCCTCCACTTT
TRBV9	few	TRBJ2-5	TRBD2	CASSPGLAGGETQYF	TGTGCCAGCAGCCCTGGACTAGCGGGTGGAGAGACCCAGTACTTC